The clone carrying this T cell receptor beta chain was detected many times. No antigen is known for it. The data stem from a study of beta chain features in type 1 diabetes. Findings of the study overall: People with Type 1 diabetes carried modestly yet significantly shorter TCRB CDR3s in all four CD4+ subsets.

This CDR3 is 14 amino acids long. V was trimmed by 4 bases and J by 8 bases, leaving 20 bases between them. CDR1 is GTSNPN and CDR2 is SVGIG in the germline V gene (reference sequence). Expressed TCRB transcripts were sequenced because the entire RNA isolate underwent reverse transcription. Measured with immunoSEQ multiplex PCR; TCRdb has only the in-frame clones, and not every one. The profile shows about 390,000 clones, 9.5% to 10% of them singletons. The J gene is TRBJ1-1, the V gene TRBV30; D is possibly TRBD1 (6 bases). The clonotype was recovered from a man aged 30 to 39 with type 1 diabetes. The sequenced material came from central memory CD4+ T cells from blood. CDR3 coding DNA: TGTGCCTGGACCCTCGCGGGCCGGGGGCTGGAAGCTTTCTTT. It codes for CAWTLAGRGLEAFF.